The 18 T cell receptor beta chains given below trace back to one sample, sequenced in a study of blood T cells in healthy people across ages. For the second PCR, which ran for about 6 to 12 cycles, a sample-barcoded 5' primer and a J-beta primer mix were used. MiXCR was run by TCRdb on the 5' RACE reads, yielding one entry per CDR3 protein. Of 1.5 million to 2 million distinct CDR3 sequences listed, roughly 52% are singletons. Source material: blood. These receptors were taken from a woman aged 40-49 years in good health.

The rearrangement links TRBV4-2 to TRBJ2-5; D might be TRBD2 (5 bases). V lost 0 bases and J 11 bases, leaving 19 bases between the germline ends. CDR1 LGHNA and CDR2 YNFKEQ come from the germline V gene. This CDR3 region has 15 residues. CDR3 sequence: CASSQEVGSVNEQYF. The CDR3 bases are TGTGCCAGCAGCCAAGAGGTTGGTAGCGTTAATGAGCAGTACTTC.

The rearrangement joins TRBV5-1 to TRBJ2-5, with 7 bases that match TRBD1. CDR3 size: 16 residues. Trimming removed 2 bases from V and 4 bases from J; junction bases left unmatched: 11. CDR1 and CDR2 (germline): SGHRS, YFSETQ. Written as DNA, the CDR3 is TGCGCCAGCAGCTTCGGCCGTCAGGGGGTCCGAGAGACCCAGTACTTC. It specifies CASSFGRQGVRETQYF.

The rearrangement uses TRBV19 and TRBJ2-1, with unresolved D. Trimming stripped 1 base from V and 0 bases from J, with 10 bases between. Germline loops: CDR1 LNHDA, CDR2 SQIVND (reference sequence). This CDR3 spans 16 amino acids. Here the CDR3 reads CASSIGGGRSYNEQFF. In DNA form, the CDR3 reads TGTGCCAGTAGTATAGGCGGCGGACGCTCCTACAATGAGCAGTTCTTC.

A few counts support this clonotype. The chain recombines TRBV7-2 with TRBJ2-1; D is uncertain. Trimming removed 4 bases from V and 11 bases from J, with 18 bases in between. Germline values: CDR1 SGHTA, CDR2 FQGNSA. The CDR3 sequence is 14 residues long. CDR3 DNA: TGTGCCAGCAGCTCAGACCTCCGGGCACACCAGCAGTTCTTC. This translates into CASSSDLRAHQQFF.

At least ten counts were recorded for this clonotype. The chain links TRBV6-2 or TRBV6-3 to TRBJ1-5, with 11 positions matching TRBD1. Germline V lookup: CDR1 MNHEY, CDR2 SVGEGT. With V trimmed by 8 bases and J by 6 bases, 12 bases remained unmatched. This CDR3 has 16 residues. The CDR3, as DNA: TGTGCCAGCCGATATTCGGACAGGGGGCGTAGTCAGCCCCAGCATTTT. Translating it yields CASRYSDRGRSQPQHF.

The chain uses TRBV29-1 and TRBJ2-1, with TRBD2 as a possible D gene (7 bases). Trimming shortened V by 6 bases and J by 7 bases, and 19 bases separated the two germline ends. Germline-derived CDR1 and CDR2 are SQVTM and ANQGSEA. The CDR3 sequence is 14 residues long. The CDR3 spells CSVAPGGPWNEQFF. CDR3 DNA sequence: TGCAGCGTCGCCCCCGGGGGGCCGTGGAATGAGCAGTTCTTC.

The genes are TRBV6-1 and TRBJ1-2, with no clear D. This CDR3 has 14 residues. Trimming left V 0 bases short and J 3 bases short, with 8 bases between. Looked up from germline, CDR1 is MNHNS and CDR2 is SASEGT. The CDR3 region has the DNA TGTGCCAGCAGTGAAGCAGCGGGATACTATGGCTACACCTTC. It is translated as CASSEAAGYYGYTF.

The CDR3: CSATPGQVNQPQHF. The CDR3 bases are TGCAGTGCTACCCCGGGACAGGTCAATCAGCCCCAGCATTTT. The V gene is TRBV20-1, the J gene TRBJ1-5, with 8 bases fitting TRBD1. Germline V gene data show CDR1 as DFQATT and CDR2 as SNEGSKA (reference sequence). The CDR3 is made up of 14 amino acids. The V segment lost 4 bases and the J segment 3 bases; nucleotides outside the gene matches: 5.

This chain joins TRBV29-1 and TRBJ2-7; 7 bases map to TRBD2. The CDR3 extends over 16 amino acids. The V and J ends lost 2 bases and 7 bases, in that order; junction bases with no gene match: 17. Germline CDR1 reads SQVTM; CDR2 reads ANQGSEA. CDR3 sequence reads: CSVEQRDALFTNEQYF. CDR3 coding DNA: TGCAGCGTTGAACAGCGGGACGCACTATTTACTAATGAGCAGTACTTC.

This chain connects TRBV20-1 to TRBJ2-7; D is ambiguous. With 6 bases removed from V and 4 bases from J, the gap between germline ends came to 13 bases. From germline, CDR1 is DFQATT and CDR2 SNEGSKA (reference sequence). The CDR3 runs to 12 residues. The CDR3 sequence: CSALKPPYEQYF. As DNA, the CDR3 is TGCAGTGCGCTTAAGCCGCCTTACGAGCAGTACTTC.

V and J are TRBV19 and TRBJ1-2, with no clear D. Germline V CDR1 and CDR2: LNHDA, SQIVND (reference sequence). CDR3 size: 12 residues. Trimming cost V 3 bases and J 4 bases, with 6 bases left between them. CDR3 bases: TGTGCCAGTAGTATGTACAGCTATGGCTACACCTTC. Its translation is CASSMYSYGYTF.

V is TRBV6-2 or TRBV6-3 and J is TRBJ2-1; the match to TRBD1 covers 7 bases. Germline CDR1 MNHEY, CDR2 SVGEGT. The CDR3 covers 15 residues. The V gene end was trimmed by 5 bases and the J gene end by 4 bases; junction bases not matched to a gene: 8. The CDR3 sequence: CASSRETGNYNEQFF. The CDR3 nucleotides read TGTGCCAGCAGTAGAGAGACAGGGAATTACAATGAGCAGTTCTTC.

This clonotype was counted only a few times. V and J are TRBV20-1 and TRBJ2-7; 10 nucleotides agree with TRBD1. V lost 1 base, J lost 3 bases, and 12 bases stayed unmatched. CDR3 length: 17 amino acids. Germline-derived CDR1 and CDR2 are DFQATT and SNEGSKA (reference sequence). CDR3 loop: CSARVPGGRTGGYEQYF. As DNA, the CDR3 is TGCAGTGCTAGAGTACCAGGGGGCCGGACAGGGGGCTACGAGCAGTACTTC.

The chain couples TRBV27 to TRBJ1-6; D may be TRBD1 (5 bases). Looked up from germline, CDR1 is MNHEY and CDR2 is SMNVEV (reference sequence). V was pared by 7 bases and J by 7 bases, with 20 bases between. This CDR3 has 16 amino acids. The CDR3 protein is CASTKMGGLGNSPLHF. For the CDR3, the DNA is TGTGCCAGCACCAAAATGGGGGGATTGGGGAATTCACCCCTCCACTTT.

The sample holds a few counts of this clonotype. Relative to the germline gene, one junction end is altered; a read error may explain this. The chain couples TRBV3-1 to TRBJ1-1; D possibly corresponds to TRBD1 (6 bases). This CDR3 comprises 14 residues. From germline, CDR1 is LGHDT and CDR2 YNNKEL (reference sequence). DNA of the CDR3: TGTGCCAGCACCCAATGGGACAAAGACACTGAAGCTTTCTTT. Residues: CASTQWDKDTEAFF. Supplemented by reference TRBV3-1 and TRBJ1-1, the full variable domain reads DTAVSQTPKYLVTQMGNDKSIKCEQNLGHDTMYWYKQDSKKFLKIMFSYNNKELIINETVPNRFSPKSPDKAHLNLHINSLELGDSAVYFCASTQWDKDTEAFFGQGTRLTVV.

This clonotype was detected ten times or more. The J gene is TRBJ2-3, the V gene TRBV7-6; TRBD2 is a possible D gene (7 bases). V lost 2 bases, J lost 0 bases, and 12 bases lay in between. Germline loops: CDR1 SGHVS, CDR2 FNYEAQ. This CDR3 is built from 16 residues. For the CDR3, the DNA is TGTGCCAGCAGCTTATCCTCGGGGGGCAGCACAGATACGCAGTATTTT. This gives the protein CASSLSSGGSTDTQYF.

This chain's CDR3 is CASSRDQGRDEQYF. The CDR3 DNA is TGTGCCAGCAGTAGGGACCAGGGGCGGGATGAGCAGTACTTC. The chain links TRBV4-2 to TRBJ2-7, with D perhaps assigned TRBD1 or TRBD2 (6 bases each). V shed 6 bases and J shed 7 bases, with 19 bases lying between them. This CDR3 has 14 residues. Germline-derived CDR1 and CDR2 are LGHNA and YNFKEQ.

This chain joins TRBV24-1 and TRBJ2-7; D ambiguous. This CDR3 has 12 residues. The germline V gene has CDR1 KGHDR and CDR2 SFDVKD. V was shortened by 5 bases and J by 3 bases, with 7 bases between the two germline ends. The CDR3 coding sequence is TGTGCCACCAGTGCTAACGACTACGAGCAGTACTTC. Its translation is CATSANDYEQYF.